These 2 T cell receptor beta chains were sequenced from one sample in a study of T cell repertoires in cytomegalovirus infection. TCRdb reanalysed the reads using MiXCR and keeps one entry per CDR3 protein. Among some 100,000 distinct CDR3 sequences listed, 20% to 30% were seen once. Sequencing was done on a sample of CD8+ T cells from PBMCs. These receptors originate from a human donor in good health (CMV status not recorded). Some clones in this sample may be carry-over from other donors' samples.

This clonotype was observed a handful of times. The chain links TRBV5-6 to TRBJ2-7; the D gene is possibly TRBD1 (6 bases). The germline V gene encodes CDR1 SGHDT and CDR2 YYEEEE. Trimming removed 5 bases from V and 3 bases from J, with 15 bases in between. The CDR3 runs to 14 residues. The CDR3 DNA reads as TGTGCCAGCAGAGCTCGGACAGTAGACTACGAGCAGTACTTC. This codes for CASRARTVDYEQYF.

This clonotype was detected a few times. This rearrangement joins TRBV19 to TRBJ1-2, with 8 bases matching TRBD1. This CDR3 contains 17 residues. Germline trimming cut 7 bases from V and 5 bases from J; bases unmatched to any gene: 18. The germline CDR1 and CDR2 sequences are LNHDA and SQIVND (reference sequence). The DNA of the CDR3 is TGTGCCAGTACCACTTTGAGAGACAGGGGTAGTGGATATGGCTACACCTTC. Residues: CASTTLRDRGSGYGYTF.